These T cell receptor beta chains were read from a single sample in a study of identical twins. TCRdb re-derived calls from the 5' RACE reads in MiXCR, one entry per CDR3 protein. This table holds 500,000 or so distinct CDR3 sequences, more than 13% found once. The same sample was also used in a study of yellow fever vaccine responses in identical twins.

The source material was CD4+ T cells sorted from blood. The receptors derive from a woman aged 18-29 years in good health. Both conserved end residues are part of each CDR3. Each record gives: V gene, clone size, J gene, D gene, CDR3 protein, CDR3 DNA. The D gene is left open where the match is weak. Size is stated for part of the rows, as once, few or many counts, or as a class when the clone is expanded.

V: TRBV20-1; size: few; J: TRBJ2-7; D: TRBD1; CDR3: CSSGGSTYEQYF; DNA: TGCAGTTCAGGGGGTTCGACCTACGAGCAGTACTTC
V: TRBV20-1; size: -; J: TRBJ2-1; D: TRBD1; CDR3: CSARGGQGYNEQFF; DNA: TGCAGTGCTAGAGGGGGACAGGGTTACAATGAGCAGTTCTTC
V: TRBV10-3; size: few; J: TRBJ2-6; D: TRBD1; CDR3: CATDFEPGQHRPGANVLTF; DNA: TGTGCCACCGATTTCGAACCGGGACAGCACCGCCCTGGGGCCAACGTCCTGACTTTC
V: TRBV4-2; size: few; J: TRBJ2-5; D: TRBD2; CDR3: CASSQVVQRGVQETQYF; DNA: TGTGCCAGCAGCCAAGTTGTACAGCGGGGGGTCCAAGAGACCCAGTACTTC
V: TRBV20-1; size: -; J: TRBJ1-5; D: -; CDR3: CSARTVDNQPQHF; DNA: TGCAGTGCTCGGACAGTAGACAATCAGCCCCAGCATTTT
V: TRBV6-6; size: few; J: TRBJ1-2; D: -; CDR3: CASSRQEGYGYTF; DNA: TGTGCCAGCAGTCGACAAGAGGGGTATGGCTACACCTTC
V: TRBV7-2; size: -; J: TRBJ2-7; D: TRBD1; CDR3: CASKLGGSDNEQYF; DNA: TGTGCCAGCAAATTAGGGGGCTCCGACAACGAGCAGTACTTC
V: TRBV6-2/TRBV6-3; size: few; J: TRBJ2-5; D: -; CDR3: CASSYSGRQETQYF; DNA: TGTGCCAGCAGTTACTCTGGAAGACAAGAGACCCAGTACTTC
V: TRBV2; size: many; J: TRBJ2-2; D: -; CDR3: CASTPVAAGELFF; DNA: TGTGCCAGCACCCCTGTGGCTGCCGGGGAGCTGTTTTTT
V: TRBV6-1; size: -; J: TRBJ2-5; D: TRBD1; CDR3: CASSATGGQETQYF; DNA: TGTGCCAGCAGTGCCACAGGGGGTCAAGAGACCCAGTACTTC
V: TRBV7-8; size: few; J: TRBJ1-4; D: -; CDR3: CASSRTEFNEKLFF; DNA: TGTGCCAGCAGCAGGACAGAGTTTAATGAAAAACTGTTTTTT
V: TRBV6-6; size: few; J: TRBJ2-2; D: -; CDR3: CASTYGNTGELFF; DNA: TGTGCCAGCACTTACGGGAACACCGGGGAGCTGTTTTTT
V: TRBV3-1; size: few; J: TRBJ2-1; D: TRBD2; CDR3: CASRTSGANEQFF; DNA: TGTGCCAGTAGGACTAGCGGGGCCAATGAGCAGTTCTTC
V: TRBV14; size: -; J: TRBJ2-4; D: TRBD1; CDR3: CASSQEQGKRIQYF; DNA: TGTGCCAGCAGCCAAGAACAGGGGAAGAGAATCCAGTACTTC
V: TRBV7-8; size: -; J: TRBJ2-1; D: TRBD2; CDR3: CASRYGLAGYNEQFF; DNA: TGTGCCAGCAGATACGGACTAGCGGGCTACAATGAGCAGTTCTTC
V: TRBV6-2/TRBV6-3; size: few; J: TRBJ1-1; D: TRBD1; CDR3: CASSLPFRQGTRNTEAFF; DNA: TGTGCCAGCAGTCTACCCTTCCGACAGGGAACGCGGAACACTGAAGCTTTCTTT
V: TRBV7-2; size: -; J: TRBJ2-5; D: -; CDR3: CASSLRWGVHQETQYF; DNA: TGTGCCAGCAGTCTAAGGTGGGGCGTCCACCAAGAGACCCAGTACTTC
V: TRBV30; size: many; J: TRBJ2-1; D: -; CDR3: CAWSGRREQFF; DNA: TGTGCCTGGAGTGGCCGGAGGGAGCAGTTCTTC
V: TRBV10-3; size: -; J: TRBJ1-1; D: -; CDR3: CAIRGLENTEAFF; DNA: TGTGCCATCAGGGGCCTCGAGAACACTGAAGCTTTCTTT
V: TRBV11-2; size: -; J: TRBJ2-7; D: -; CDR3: CASSLVVGLGEQYF; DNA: TGTGCCAGCAGCTTAGTCGTGGGCTTGGGCGAGCAGTACTTC
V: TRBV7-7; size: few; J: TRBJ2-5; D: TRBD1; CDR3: CASSPGTAKTQYF; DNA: TGTGCTAGCAGCCCCGGGACAGCGAAGACCCAGTACTTC
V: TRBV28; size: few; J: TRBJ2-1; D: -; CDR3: CASSWGAKGEQFF; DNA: TGTGCCAGCAGTTGGGGGGCTAAGGGTGAGCAGTTCTTC
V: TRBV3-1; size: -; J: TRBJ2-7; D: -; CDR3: CASSPSVAPTWDEQYF; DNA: TGTGCCAGCAGCCCATCCGTCGCCCCCACGTGGGACGAGCAGTACTTC
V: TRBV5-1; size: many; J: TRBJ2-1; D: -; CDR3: CASSLGSGHIQYEQFF; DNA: TGCGCCAGCAGCTTGGGTTCGGGACATATACAATATGAGCAGTTCTTC
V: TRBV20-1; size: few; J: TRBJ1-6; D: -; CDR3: CSALPHSPLHF; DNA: TGCAGTGCTCTACCCCATTCACCCCTCCACTTT
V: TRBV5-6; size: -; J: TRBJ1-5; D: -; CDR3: CASSFSLGQGMGNQPQHF; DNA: TGTGCCAGCAGCTTTTCCCTAGGGCAGGGGATGGGCAATCAGCCCCAGCATTTT
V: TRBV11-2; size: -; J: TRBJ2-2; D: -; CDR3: CASRLYENVGELFF; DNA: TGTGCCAGCAGGCTCTACGAGAACGTCGGGGAGCTGTTTTTT
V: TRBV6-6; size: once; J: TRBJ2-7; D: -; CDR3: CASSSGFVSEQYF; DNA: TGTGCCAGCAGTTCAGGGTTTGTGAGCGAGCAGTACTTC
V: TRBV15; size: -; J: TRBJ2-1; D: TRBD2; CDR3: CATSSALGLAGTNEQFF; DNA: TGTGCCACCAGCTCCGCCCTCGGACTAGCGGGGACGAATGAGCAGTTCTTC
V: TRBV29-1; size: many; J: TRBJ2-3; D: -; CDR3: CSVSPEPDTQYF; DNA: TGCAGCGTTAGTCCAGAACCAGATACGCAGTATTTT
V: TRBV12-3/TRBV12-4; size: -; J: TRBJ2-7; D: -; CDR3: CASRSRAGVDEQYF; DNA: TGTGCCAGCCGATCCCGGGCAGGGGTGGACGAGCAGTACTTC
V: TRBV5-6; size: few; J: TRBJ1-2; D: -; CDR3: CASSRYRDRENYGYTF; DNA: TGTGCCAGCAGCCGTTACCGGGACCGAGAAAACTATGGCTACACCTTC
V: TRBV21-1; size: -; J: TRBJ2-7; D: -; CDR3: CASSRVSGSVAYEQYF; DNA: TGTGCCAGCAGCAGGGTTAGCGGGAGTGTCGCCTACGAGCAGTACTTC
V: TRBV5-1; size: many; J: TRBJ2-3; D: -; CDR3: CASSLGLDSTDTQYF; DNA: TGCGCCAGCAGCTTGGGACTAGATAGCACAGATACGCAGTATTTT
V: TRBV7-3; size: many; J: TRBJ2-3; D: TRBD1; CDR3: CASSFRTGGTDTQYF; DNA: TGTGCCAGCAGCTTCAGGACAGGGGGCACAGATACGCAGTATTTT
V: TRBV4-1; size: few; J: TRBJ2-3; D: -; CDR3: CASSQGVSTQYF; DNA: TGCGCCAGCAGCCAAGGGGTGAGCACGCAGTATTTT
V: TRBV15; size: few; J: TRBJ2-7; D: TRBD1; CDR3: CATSRRTGYEQYF; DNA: TGTGCCACCAGCAGAAGGACAGGGTACGAGCAGTACTTC
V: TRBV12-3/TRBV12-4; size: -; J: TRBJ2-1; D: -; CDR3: CASSLEGMYNEQFF; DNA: TGTGCCAGCAGTTTAGAGGGAATGTACAATGAGCAGTTCTTC
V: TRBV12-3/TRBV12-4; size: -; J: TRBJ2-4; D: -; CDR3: CASGLAKNIQYF; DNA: TGTGCCAGCGGTCTAGCCAAAAACATTCAGTACTTC
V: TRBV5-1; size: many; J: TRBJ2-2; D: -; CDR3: CATSLLTHTGELFF; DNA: TGCGCCACCTCCCTCCTGACACACACCGGGGAGCTGTTTTTT
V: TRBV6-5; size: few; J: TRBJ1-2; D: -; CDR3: CASSYSSNYGYTF; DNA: TGTGCCAGCAGTTACTCGTCTAACTATGGCTACACCTTC
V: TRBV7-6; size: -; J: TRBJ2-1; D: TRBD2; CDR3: CASSLAGTSGGPRRYNEQFF; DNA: TGTGCCAGCAGCTTAGCGGGGACTAGCGGGGGCCCTAGGAGGTACAATGAGCAGTTCTTC
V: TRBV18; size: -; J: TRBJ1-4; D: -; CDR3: CASSPGRGGEKLFF; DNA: TGTGCCAGCTCACCAGGGAGGGGAGGCGAAAAACTGTTTTTT
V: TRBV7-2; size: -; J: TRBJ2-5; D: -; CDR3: CASSSRTEWETQYF; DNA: TGTGCCAGCAGCTCGCGGACCGAGTGGGAGACCCAGTACTTC
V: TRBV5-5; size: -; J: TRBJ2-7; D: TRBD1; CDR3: CASSKPLRDRGFLGDF; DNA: TGTGCCAGCAGTAAGCCCCTCCGGGACAGGGGGTTCTTAGGGGACTTC
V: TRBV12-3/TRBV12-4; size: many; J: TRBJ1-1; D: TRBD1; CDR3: CASSSGGGITEAFF; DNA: TGTGCCAGCAGCTCCGGAGGGGGCATCACTGAAGCTTTCTTT
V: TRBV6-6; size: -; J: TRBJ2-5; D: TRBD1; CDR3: CASRTGGSEVQYF; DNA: TGTGCCAGCAGAACAGGGGGCTCTGAGGTCCAGTACTTC
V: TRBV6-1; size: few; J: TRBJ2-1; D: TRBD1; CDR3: CAKRDREQFF; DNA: TGTGCCAAACGGGACAGGGAACAGTTCTTC
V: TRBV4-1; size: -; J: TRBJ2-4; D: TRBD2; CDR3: CASSQGRASGLSKNIQYF; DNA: TGCGCCAGCAGCCAAGGTAGAGCTAGCGGGTTATCCAAAAACATTCAGTACTTC
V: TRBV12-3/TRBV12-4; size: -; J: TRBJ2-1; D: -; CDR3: CASSLSAPTYNEQFF; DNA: TGTGCCAGCAGTCTGTCGGCCCCGACCTACAATGAGCAGTTCTTC
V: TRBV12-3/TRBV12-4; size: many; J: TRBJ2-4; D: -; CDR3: CASSFQGKNIQYF; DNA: TGTGCCAGCAGTTTCCAGGGAAAAAACATTCAGTACTTC
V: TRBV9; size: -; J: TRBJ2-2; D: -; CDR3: CASSVGPGTARTGGYGELFF; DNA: TGTGCCAGCAGCGTAGGACCGGGGACAGCACGAACCGGAGGGTACGGGGAGCTGTTTTTT
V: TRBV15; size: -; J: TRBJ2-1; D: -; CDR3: CATSRDPRHEQFF; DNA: TGTGCCACCAGCAGAGATCCCCGGCATGAGCAGTTCTTC
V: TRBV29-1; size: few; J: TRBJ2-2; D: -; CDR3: CSVGQESNTGELFF; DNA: TGCAGCGTTGGACAGGAATCGAACACCGGGGAGCTGTTTTTT
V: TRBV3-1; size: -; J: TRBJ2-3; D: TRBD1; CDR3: CASSDTGGTDTQYF; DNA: TGTGCCAGCAGCGATACAGGGGGCACAGATACGCAGTATTTT
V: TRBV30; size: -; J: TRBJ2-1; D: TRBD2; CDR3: CAWSEGSGIYEQFF; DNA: TGTGCCTGGAGTGAGGGTAGCGGGATATATGAGCAGTTCTTC
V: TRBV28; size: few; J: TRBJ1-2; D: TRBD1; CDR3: CASSNTLGTVYGYTF; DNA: TGTGCCAGCAGTAATACCCTCGGGACAGTTTATGGCTACACCTTC
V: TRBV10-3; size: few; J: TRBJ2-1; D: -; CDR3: CAISRQGTLNEQFF; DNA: TGTGCCATCAGTCGGCAAGGTACCCTGAATGAGCAGTTCTTC